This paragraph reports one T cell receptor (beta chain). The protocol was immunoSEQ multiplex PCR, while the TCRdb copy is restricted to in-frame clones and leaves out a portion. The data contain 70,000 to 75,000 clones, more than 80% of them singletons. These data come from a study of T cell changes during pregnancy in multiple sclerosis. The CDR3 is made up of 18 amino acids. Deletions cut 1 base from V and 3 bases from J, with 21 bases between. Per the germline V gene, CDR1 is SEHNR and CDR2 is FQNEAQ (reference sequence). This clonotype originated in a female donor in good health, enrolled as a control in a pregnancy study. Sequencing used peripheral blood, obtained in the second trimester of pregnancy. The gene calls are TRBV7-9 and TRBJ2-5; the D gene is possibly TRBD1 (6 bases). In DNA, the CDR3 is TGTGCCAGCAGCTTAGGTCAGACAGGTACCGGGATTAAAGAGACCCAGTACTTC. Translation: CASSLGQTGTGIKETQYF.